This entry is about one TCR beta chain. The CDR3 is 13 amino acids. V lost 11 bases and J lost 6, with 17 bases in between. Germline V gene data show CDR1 as LNHDA and CDR2 as SQIVND (reference sequence). Some clones are missing from TCRdb's copy, which holds only in-frame ones; the method was immunoSEQ multiplex PCR. The sample comprises around 160,000 clones, 75% to 85% of which are singletons, and about 8% rests with the top ten. This specimen belongs to a study of blood T cell repertoires in COVID-19. Study-wide background: PBMCs, B-cell-depleted T cells, or T cells provided the cDNA or gDNA that made up the material.

The V and J genes are TRBV19 and TRBJ1-5, with D possibly being TRBD1 (5 bases). The sequenced sample was peripheral blood. This receptor was taken from a human donor with acute or convalescent COVID-19. The donor label of this sample is uncertain. For the CDR3, the DNA is TGTGCCTGCTGCGCAAGAAGGGGTCAGCCCCAGCATTTT. This codes for CACCARRGQPQHF.